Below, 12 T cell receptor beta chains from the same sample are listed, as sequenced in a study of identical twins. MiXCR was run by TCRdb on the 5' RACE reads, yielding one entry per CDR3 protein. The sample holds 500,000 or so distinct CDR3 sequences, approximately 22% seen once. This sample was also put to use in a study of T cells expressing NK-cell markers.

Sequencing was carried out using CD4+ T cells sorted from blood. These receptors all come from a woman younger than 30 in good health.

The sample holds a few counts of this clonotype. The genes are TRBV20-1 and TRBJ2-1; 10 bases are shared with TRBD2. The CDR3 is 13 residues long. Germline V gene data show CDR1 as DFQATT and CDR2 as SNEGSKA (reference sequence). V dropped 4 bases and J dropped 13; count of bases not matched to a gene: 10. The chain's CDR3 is CSAKASGRERQFF. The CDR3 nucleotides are TGCAGTGCTAAAGCTAGCGGGAGAGAGCGTCAGTTCTTC.

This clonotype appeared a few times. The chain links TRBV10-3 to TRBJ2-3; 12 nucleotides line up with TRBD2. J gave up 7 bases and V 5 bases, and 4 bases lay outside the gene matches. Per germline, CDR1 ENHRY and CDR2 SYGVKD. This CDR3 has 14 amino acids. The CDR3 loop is CAISPLAGGYTQYF. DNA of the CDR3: TGTGCCATCAGTCCACTAGCGGGGGGCTATACGCAGTATTTT.

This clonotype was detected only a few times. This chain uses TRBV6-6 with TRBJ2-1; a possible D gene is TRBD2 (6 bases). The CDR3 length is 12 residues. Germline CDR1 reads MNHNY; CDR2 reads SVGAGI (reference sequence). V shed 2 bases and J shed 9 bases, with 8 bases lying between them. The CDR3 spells CASSYGTLEQFF. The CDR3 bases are TGTGCCAGCAGTTACGGGACTCTTGAGCAGTTCTTC.

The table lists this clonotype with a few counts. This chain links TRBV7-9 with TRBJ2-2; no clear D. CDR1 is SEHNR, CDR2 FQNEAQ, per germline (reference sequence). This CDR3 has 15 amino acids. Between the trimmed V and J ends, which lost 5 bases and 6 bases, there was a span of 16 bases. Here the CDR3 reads CASSVTRMTAGELFF. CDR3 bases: TGTGCCAGCAGCGTTACGCGGATGACGGCCGGGGAGCTGTTTTTT.

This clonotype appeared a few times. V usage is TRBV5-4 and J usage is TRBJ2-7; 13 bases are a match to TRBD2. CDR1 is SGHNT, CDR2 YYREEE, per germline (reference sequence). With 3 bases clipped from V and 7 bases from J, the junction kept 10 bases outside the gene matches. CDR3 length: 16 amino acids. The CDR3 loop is CASSSKAGTSGTEQYF. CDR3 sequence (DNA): TGTGCCAGCAGCTCAAAAGCCGGGACTAGCGGGACGGAGCAGTACTTC.

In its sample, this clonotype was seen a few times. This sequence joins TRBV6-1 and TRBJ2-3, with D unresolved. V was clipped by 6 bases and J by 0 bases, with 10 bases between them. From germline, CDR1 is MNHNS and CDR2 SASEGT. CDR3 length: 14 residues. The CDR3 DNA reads TGTGCCAGCAGCCCATCTGCTAGCACAGATACGCAGTATTTT. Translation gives CASSPSASTDTQYF.

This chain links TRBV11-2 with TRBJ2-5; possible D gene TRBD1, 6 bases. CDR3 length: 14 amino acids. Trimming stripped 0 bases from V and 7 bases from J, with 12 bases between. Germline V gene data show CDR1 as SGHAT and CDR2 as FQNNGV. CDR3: CASSLEGAGRTQYF. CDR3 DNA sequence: TGTGCCAGCAGCTTAGAGGGGGCAGGGAGGACCCAGTACTTC.

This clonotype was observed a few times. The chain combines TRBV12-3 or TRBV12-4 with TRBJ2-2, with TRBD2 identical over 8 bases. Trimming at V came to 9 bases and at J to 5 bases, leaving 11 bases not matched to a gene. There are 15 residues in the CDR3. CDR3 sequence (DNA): TGTGCCAGTCCCCCTCGAGCGGGAGTGACCGGGGAGCTGTTTTTT. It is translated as CASPPRAGVTGELFF.

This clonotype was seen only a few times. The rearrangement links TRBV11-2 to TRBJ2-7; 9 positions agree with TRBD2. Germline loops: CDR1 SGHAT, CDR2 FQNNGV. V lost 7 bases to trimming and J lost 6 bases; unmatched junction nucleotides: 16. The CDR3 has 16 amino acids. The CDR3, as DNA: TGTGCCAGCACAAGGGCTAGCGGGAATCGGGTCCTCGAGCAGTACTTC. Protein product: CASTRASGNRVLEQYF.

The CDR3 is CSARKVAGTGSSPLHF. CDR3 nucleotide sequence: TGCAGTGCCAGAAAAGTTGCCGGGACAGGGTCTTCACCCCTCCACTTT. The chain links TRBV20-1 to TRBJ1-6; 9 positions match TRBD1. Germline V gene data show CDR1 as DFQATT and CDR2 as SNEGSKA (reference sequence). The CDR3 sequence is 16 residues long. Losses at the gene ends were 6 bases for V and 9 bases for J; bases not matched to a gene: 15.

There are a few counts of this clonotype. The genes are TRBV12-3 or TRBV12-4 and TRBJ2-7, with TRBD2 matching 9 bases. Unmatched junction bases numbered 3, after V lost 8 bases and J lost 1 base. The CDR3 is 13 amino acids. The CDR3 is CASGLAGSYEQYF. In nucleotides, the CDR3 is TGTGCCAGCGGGCTAGCGGGATCCTACGAGCAGTACTTC.

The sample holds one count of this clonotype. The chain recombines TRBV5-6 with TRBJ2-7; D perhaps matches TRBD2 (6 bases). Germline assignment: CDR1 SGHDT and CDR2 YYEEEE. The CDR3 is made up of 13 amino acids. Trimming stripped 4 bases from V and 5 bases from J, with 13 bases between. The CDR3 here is CASSPGSLNEQYF. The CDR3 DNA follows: TGTGCCAGCAGCCCCGGGAGCCTCAACGAGCAGTACTTC.